Given below is one T cell receptor (beta chain) in context. This clone was recorded only once. The clone's antigen remains unknown. One base away there is no much larger clone; base qualities are not given. The receptor library was made with the immunoSEQ multiplex PCR assay. A mixture of 60 forward primers for TCR Vbeta segments and 13 reverse primers for TCR Jbeta segments was used in the multiplex PCR. The CDR3 region of rearranged TCR beta genes was amplified from genomic DNA with a multiplex PCR assay. Amplified TCR beta libraries were sequenced as 87-base-pair reads on the Illumina HiSeq System. The published analysis was carried out like this. In a later analysis, tens of millions of unique TCR beta chains were counted across the 500 to 850 repertoires, and roughly 11 million of these chains were shared by at least two donors. A nearest-neighbor algorithm error-corrected the raw reads and collapsed the reads into unique sequences, merging closely related sequences to remove PCR and sequencing errors. Alignment of CDR3 sequences to IMGT reference sequences was used to assign V, D and J gene segments. For a sequence to be retained, a match of at least six nucleotides to both a V gene segment and a J gene segment was required. Rearrangements were classified as productive when the CDR3 lacked stop codons and remained in frame with V and J, and all other rearrangements were classified as non-productive. CDR3 was defined by IMGT convention, running from the second conserved V-encoded cysteine to the conserved J-encoded phenylalanine. The earlier analysis of about 610 of the donors excluded any sequence lacking an unambiguous match to a single V gene segment. In an earlier analysis of 587 of the donors, a V segment was called functional when productive rearrangements were above 56.7%, and segregating when the standard deviation between donors exceeded 5%. A statistical classification framework was developed to diagnose cytomegalovirus status using the catalog of TCR beta chain sequences. In a later analysis, V and J genes were assigned by comparing TCR nucleotide sequences against IMGT/GENE-DB human TR gene sequences. In a later analysis, CDR3 sequences and most-parsimonious VDJ recombination scenarios were assigned using the TCRdist pipeline. In a later analysis, each TCR beta chain was defined by its CDR3 amino acid sequence together with its V-gene family, and reads without a unique V-gene family were excluded. In a later analysis, fewer than 600 highly shared, low-generation-probability nucleotide sequences were removed to address suspected cross-contamination and a sequencing artifact. For each public chain, a later analysis derived a clonal expansion index from normalized ranks of inferred template counts within each repertoire. A later analysis computed generation probabilities with a VDJ recombination model fitted to out-of-frame rearrangements, and checked the results against IGoR. In a later analysis, hypergeometric tests were used to score TCR-TCR, TCR-HLA and TCR-CMV co-occurrence, with a repertoire-size bias correction applied to TCR pairs. False discovery rates were estimated in a later analysis by permuting HLA or CMV assignments 20 times. A later analysis grouped co-occurring TCRs with DBSCAN, adding TCRdist sequence similarity when clustering within HLA-allele-positive subsets. Co-occurrence clustering excluded repertoires with fewer than 30,000 or more than 120,000 public chains, plus five with anomalous nucleotide sharing. Here the immuneACCESS table is served through TCRdb, limited to in-frame sequences with V and J called. Missing clones are a known gap in these copies; in checked studies unresolved V genes cover under half, and the rest lacks a known reason. The V and J calls and clone size come from that table; D and trimming were worked out from the DNA. This sample is represented by some 150,000 clones; over 65% of them were singletons. The top ten clones comprise about 4% of the sample.

This entry belongs to a study of cytomegalovirus exposure and HLA in healthy donors (dated by TCRdb to about 2017). General notes on the study: An earlier analysis of some 600 of the donors reported roughly 300 Gb of sequence data and around 110 million unique TCR beta sequences obtained from 150 million to 200 million T cells. All discovery cohort repertoires had been generated on a single sequencing platform. An early release covering 550 to 700 HLA-typed donors comprised about 300 gigabases of sequencing data and approximately 80 million unique TCR sequences. To study patterns of TCR occurrence, a later analysis re-analyzed previously published TCR beta repertoires from 600 to 750 donors and added high-resolution HLA genotyping. In the later analysis, no new phenotypic data were used to find candidate immune exposures; instead, reliance was placed on TCR beta sequences and their occurrence across donors. Both class I and class II loci were covered by HLA typing, at four-digit resolution. The study was designed to test whether signatures of past pathogen exposure could be identified by cataloging public T cell receptors. Donor age, sex, ethnicity and CMV serostatus were compiled together with the repertoire data. The study profiled the T cell repertoires of fewer than 850 subjects by immunosequencing and related them to cytomegalovirus serostatus. Roughly 5 DR-DQ haplotypes were handled as single units for association and clustering because linkage in the cohort was strong. Besides the first cohort of some 670 subjects, a separate validation cohort made up of roughly 120 different subjects was used. In a later genetic analysis, genome-wide SNP genotypes for about 65% of the roughly 670 donors were used, and that subset was treated as a discovery cohort. An earlier analysis of some 600 of the donors applied high-throughput TCR beta sequencing to assess whether each TCR beta V gene segment acted as functional or pseudogenic. High-throughput TCR immunosequencing, statistical association of individual TCRs with disease status, and machine learning were combined to predict cytomegalovirus infection status. The number of typed donors differed by locus: 629-630 for A, B, C, DRB1 and DQB1; approximately 520 for DQA1; approximately 600 for DPA1; and some 450 for DPB1. Among a few hundred genotyped donors of the cohort, an average of approximately 240,000 unique TCR beta nucleotide sequences were sequenced per donor, about a sixth of them non-productive. Of the roughly 400 genotyped donors, over 70% fell in the genetic ancestry cluster associated with self-reported Caucasian donors. General study outcomes and caveats: The authors suggested that the approach could potentially be generalized to other disease states and immunological phenotypes. Roughly 15 rarely observed V segments, including chromosome 9 orphons, were excluded from the earlier analysis of a few hundred of the donors because counts were too low. A further reported finding was that TCR beta sequences accurately predicted the HLA-A and HLA-B alleles for most subjects in the first cohort. A later analysis found that TCR association rates varied across HLA loci, with DRB1 alleles showing the most associated TCRs and HLA-C alleles the fewest. Broadly in line with IMGT annotations, most TCR beta V segments showed up in productive rearrangements about 87% or about 30% of the time in an earlier analysis of several hundred of the donors. Across donors, most TCR sequences were observed very rarely, whereas some public TCRs were present in many individuals. A later analysis associated approximately 17,000 TCR beta sequences with specific HLA alleles at a false discovery rate of 0.05. In vitro tests confirmed that a few of the cytomegalovirus-associated TCR beta chains recognize cytomegalovirus antigens. In the study, around 160 TCR beta chains were listed as associated with cytomegalovirus. Correlated functional status among segregating V segments might reflect linkage disequilibrium, but an unknown experimental factor could not be ruled out. A later genetic analysis reported fewer N-insertions in productive TCRs among donors in an Asian-associated ancestry cluster than the roughly 690-donor mean. In a later analysis, HLA-associated TCR beta chains showed more clonal expansion and lower generation probabilities than non-associated chains that were equally common. For the cohort, immune exposure information was limited to CMV serostatus. When HLA alleles, especially DR and DQ, strongly co-occurred, attributing TCR associations to individual alleles was difficult. Several of the top co-occurrence clusters appeared to be linked to parvovirus B19, influenza, CMV and Epstein-Barr virus, according to a later analysis. The 87-base-pair reads could not distinguish some IMGT-functional V segments, including TRBV6-2 and TRBV6-3, so those segments were excluded. V-gene and J-gene trimming of TCR beta chains was associated with a missense DCLRE1C variant in a later genetic analysis, and the association was replicated in an independent cohort. Because some donors lacked HLA typing at each locus, the association tests relied only on the typed subset. Cytomegalovirus status was reported to be diagnosed by the classifier with high specificity and sensitivity in both the original and validation cohorts. This cohort had only TCR beta chains sequenced, and the lack of alpha or paired-chain data limited which features could be detected. A later analysis found that most CMV-associated TCR beta chains appeared HLA-restricted, with HLA associations seemingly driven largely by CMV exposure. A group of highly shared sequence variants was considered likely to be a technical artifact of the sequencing pipeline. Sequencing depth was assumed to be roughly uniform across donors in the presence/absence analyses, though that assumption may not hold.

The cohort was made up of several hundred healthy bone marrow donors. At the time of sampling, all cohort members were nominally healthy, though unrecorded immune exposures were likely present. The donor tested CMV seronegative and was one of the 352 seronegative cohort members. Every donor gave a peripheral blood sample, and the peripheral blood mononuclear cells from that sample were used for TCR beta sequencing. The Qiagen DNeasy Blood Extraction Kit was used to extract genomic DNA from the blood cell samples. From V the trimming removes 10 bases and from J it removes 3 bases, while the gene matches leave 5 bases of the junction unaccounted for. Counted from cysteine to phenylalanine, this CDR3 has 14 amino acids. The CDR3 DNA has 42 bases and is translated from base 1. CDR1 is given as ENHRY and CDR2 as SYGVKD, both from the germline V gene.

The chain employs TRBV10-3 and TRBJ2-6; 8 central bases correspond to TRBD1. Input material: PBMCs. This clonotype was sampled from a woman in her 40s in good health and CMV-seronegative. At the DNA level, the sequence is TGTGCCACTCGACAGGGGAATGGGGCCAACGTCCTGACTTTC. Translated, it reads CATRQGNGANVLTF.